The 17 T cell receptor beta chains listed next were all sequenced from one sample in a study of tissue T cells after allogeneic stem cell transplantation. The table came from immunoSEQ multiplex PCR; TCRdb's copy has only in-frame clones and leaves some out. Of a few thousand clones listed, 40% to 55% are singletons. Noted time point: mouse harvest day 14 after allogeneic transplant. Tail vein injection delivered 10^7 T-cell-depleted bone marrow cells and 10^6 splenic CD5+ T cells. Sequencing was carried out using gut tissue. These receptors all stem from a female BALB/c mouse given C57BL/6 T cells with graft-versus-host disease after an allogeneic hematopoietic cell transplant.

Remarks on this clone: The genes are named according to mouse. The CDR3 end lies 1 residue beyond the end of the read and is filled in from the germline J gene. This chain uses TRBV13-1 with TRBJ1-6; D unresolved. TRBJ1-6 is identified as an open reading frame with a role that is uncertain. From germline, CDR1 is NSHNY and CDR2 SYGAGN. The CDR3 contains 13 residues. The V end was cut by 4 bases, the J end by 5 bases, with 7 bases between. The CDR3 DNA, read in part, is TGTGCCAGCAGTCTGACAAATAATTCGCCCCTCTAC. It translates to CASSLTNNSPLY. From start to end, the CDR3 is CASSLTNNSPLYF.

About this clone: Genes and germline are mouse. The read falls 1 residue short of the CDR3 end, and the missing part is taken from the germline J gene. V is TRBV26 and J is TRBJ2-4; D may be TRBD1 (5 bases). The V gene's germline CDR1 is KGHPV and CDR2 FQNQEV (reference sequence). The length of the CDR3 is 13 residues. Trimming left V 4 bases short and J 1 base short, with 6 bases between. CDR3 DNA (partial): TGTGCCAGCAGTCCCAGGGGTCAAAACACCTTGTAC. Its translation is CASSPRGQNTLY. The entire CDR3 protein reads CASSPRGQNTLYF.

Concerning this clone: The genes and germline here are from mouse. The CDR3 is cut off 1 residue early in the read; its end comes from the germline J gene. The J gene is TRBJ1-3, the V gene TRBV26; possible D gene TRBD1, 6 bases. CDR1 and CDR2 (germline): KGHPV, FQNQEV (reference sequence). This CDR3 is 13 amino acids long. The V end was cut by 5 bases, the J end by 7 bases, with 12 bases between. The CDR3 DNA, read in part, is TGTGCCAGCAGTACCCGAAGGGGGAATACGCTCTAT. This codes for CASSTRRGNTLY. The full CDR3 protein is CASSTRRGNTLYF.

This clone is termed large. All gene names here are mouse names. The read halts 1 residue ahead of the CDR3 end, with the missing end drawn from the germline J gene. The chain joins TRBV2 to TRBJ1-5; no definite D call. The germline V gene encodes CDR1 LGHNA and CDR2 YSYQKL. V was shortened by 0 bases and J by 1 base, with 7 bases between the two germline ends. The CDR3 is 15 amino acids. CDR3 amino acids: CASSQDGRNNQAPLF. The CDR3 bases that were read are TGTGCCAGCAGCCAAGACGGCAGGAACAACCAGGCTCCGCTT.

This clone ranks as large. Any gene name here is a mouse gene name. The read stops 1 residue short of the end of the CDR3; the missing end is completed from the germline J gene. The rearrangement joins TRBV16 to TRBJ2-1, with a possible D match to TRBD2 (7 bases). CDR3 length equals 15 residues. Germline-derived CDR1 and CDR2 are SGHSA and FRNQAP. The V end lost 4 bases, the J end lost 3 bases, and 13 bases lay between the germline ends. CDR3 bases read: TGTGCAAGCAGCTACCCTGGGGGCCTCTATGCTGAGCAGTTC. Translating it yields CASSYPGGLYAEQF. From start to end, the CDR3 is CASSYPGGLYAEQFF.

This clone ranks as medium-sized. The gene symbols are mouse symbols. The read comes to an end 1 residue before the CDR3 does, leaving the germline J gene to fill in the end. The V call is TRBV26, the J call TRBJ1-3; TRBD1 matches 7 bases. The trim removed 5 bases at V and 5 bases at J, leaving 3 bases unmatched. Germline lookup yields CDR1 KGHPV and CDR2 FQNQEV (reference sequence). The CDR3 runs 13 residues. CDR3 residues: CASSGGGRNTLYF. CDR3 bases read: TGTGCCAGCAGTGGAGGGGGCCGAAATACGCTCTAT.

This clone has only a few counts. Mouse germline and gene names are used. The DNA ends 1 residue before the CDR3 does, and the rest of the CDR3 is filled in from the germline J gene. The chain combines TRBV12-1 with TRBJ2-1, with 10 positions matching TRBD2. The CDR3 spans 15 residues. CDR1 and CDR2 from the germline V gene are SGHSN and HYEKVE. V was clipped by 4 bases and J by 6 bases; unmatched bases: 8. This CDR3 reads CASSLPGTGVAEQFF. The DNA read from the CDR3 is TGTGCCAGCTCCCTTCCCGGGACTGGGGTTGCTGAGCAGTTC.

As for this clone: Here the gene names and germline are mouse. The read gets to within 1 residue of the CDR3 end, and the germline J gene fills in the rest. The chain employs TRBV1 and TRBJ1-1, with a possible D match to TRBD1 (6 bases). Trimming removed 3 bases from V and 1 base from J, with 6 bases in between. This CDR3 comprises 13 residues. Germline CDR1 NSQYPW, CDR2 LRSPGD (reference sequence). The CDR3 sequence is CTCSAGQNTEVFF. The DNA read from the CDR3 is TGCACCTGCAGTGCGGGACAAAACACAGAAGTCTTC.

In the case of this clone: The genes are named according to mouse. From the germline J gene comes the end of the CDR3, since the read stops 1 residue before it. This chain links TRBV19 with TRBJ2-1; the match to TRBD2 covers 8 bases. J was trimmed by 0 bases and V by 3 bases; bases with no gene match: 5. CDR3 size: 16 residues. Germline CDR1 and CDR2: FNHDT and SITEND (reference sequence). The CDR3 DNA, read in part, is TGTGCCAGCAGTAAAGACTGGGGAAATAACTATGCTGAGCAGTTC. Its protein product is CASSKDWGNNYAEQF. The CDR3 as a whole reads CASSKDWGNNYAEQFF.

As concerns this clone: Genes here carry mouse names. CDR3 in amino acids: CSSSQSLGEDTQYF. The CDR3 bases that were read are TGCTCCAGCAGTCAATCACTGGGGGAAGACACCCAGTAC. The chain is built from TRBV23 and TRBJ2-5; TRBD2, as called in the table, went unchecked against the DNA. The CDR3 extends 1 residue past the end of the read, so its final part is completed from the germline J gene. This CDR3 region has 14 residues. Germline V lookup: CDR1 KGHTA, CDR2 FQNQQP.

Concerning this clone: The genes are named according to mouse. The CDR3 end falls 1 residue outside the read, so it is completed with the germline J gene. J is TRBJ2-1 and V is TRBV13-2, with 7 bases that match TRBD2. The V gene end was trimmed by 5 bases and the J gene end by 4 bases; junction bases not matched to a gene: 9. Germline values: CDR1 NNHNN, CDR2 SYGAGS (reference sequence). The CDR3 extends over 15 amino acids. CDR3 amino acids: CASGEDGGGYAEQFF. The covered CDR3 bases are TGTGCCAGCGGGGAAGACGGGGGGGGGTATGCTGAGCAGTTC.

This clone is categorized as medium-sized. The gene symbols are mouse symbols. Read sequence stops 1 residue before the CDR3 end, and the germline J gene provides the missing end. The rearrangement uses TRBV26 and TRBJ1-3; 9 bases agree with TRBD1. The CDR3 extends over 15 amino acids. The germline gives CDR1 KGHPV, CDR2 FQNQEV (reference sequence). Unmatched junction bases numbered 4, after V lost 4 bases and J lost 3 bases. CDR3 protein: CASSPTGGSGNTLYF. The sequenced part of the CDR3 DNA is TGTGCCAGCAGTCCAACAGGGGGCAGTGGAAATACGCTCTAT.

This clone was recorded a few times. Genes here carry mouse names. The CDR3 goes on 1 residue after the read ends, and that part is filled in from the germline J gene. This chain joins TRBV13-2 and TRBJ1-5; D not certain. Trimming left V 0 bases short and J 1 base short, with 2 bases between. The CDR3 sequence is 13 residues long. Per germline, CDR1 NNHNN and CDR2 SYGAGS (reference sequence). Here the CDR3 reads CASGDDNNQAPLF. CDR3 DNA, as far as it was read: TGTGCCAGCGGTGATGACAACAACCAGGCTCCGCTT.

Notes on this clone: Genes here carry mouse names. The read falls 1 residue short of the CDR3 end, and the missing part is taken from the germline J gene. V and J are TRBV13-2 and TRBJ2-7, with D tentatively TRBD2 (6 bases). Germline V lookup: CDR1 NNHNN, CDR2 SYGAGS (reference sequence). This CDR3 is built from 11 residues. Trimming removed 5 bases from V and 5 bases from J, with 8 bases in between. CDR3 region: CASGSGDEQYF. The covered CDR3 bases are TGTGCCAGCGGCTCTGGGGATGAACAGTAC.

As to this clone: Any gene name here is a mouse gene name. The sequenced fragment ends 1 residue before the CDR3 boundary, so the rest is inferred from the germline J gene. The gene calls are TRBV19 and TRBJ2-7; D call uncertain. Trimming pared 4 bases from V and 3 bases from J, leaving 5 bases between. This CDR3 contains 11 residues. Per the germline V gene, CDR1 is FNHDT and CDR2 is SITEND (reference sequence). The CDR3 loop reads CASSEYYEQYF. The part of the CDR3 DNA that was read is TGTGCCAGCAGTGAATACTATGAACAGTAC.

This clone appeared a few times. Gene names and germline match the mouse. CDR3 protein: CASSDSRNSDYTF. CDR3 DNA (partial): TGTGCCAGCAGTGACAGCCGAAACTCCGACTACACC. The chain carries TRBV13-1 and TRBJ1-2, with D unresolved. The read ends 1 residue early relative to the CDR3; the germline J gene fills the gap. There are 13 residues in the CDR3. In germline, CDR1 is NSHNY, CDR2 SYGAGN. V was cut by 2 bases and J by 1 base, with 6 bases left in between.

Details on this clone: Gene names are mouse gene names. The read is 1 residue too short to cover the CDR3 end, so that end is filled in from the germline J gene. V and J are TRBV31 and TRBJ1-4, with no clear D. V was clipped by 0 bases and J by 0 bases, with 5 bases between them. This CDR3 comprises 14 residues. Germline CDR1 GKSSPN, CDR2 SITVG. The DNA read from the CDR3 is TGTGCCTGGAGTCTACCAGTTTCCAACGAAAGATTATTT. Protein: CAWSLPVSNERLF. The whole CDR3 reads CAWSLPVSNERLFF. The complete variable domain, with remaining parts taken from reference TRBV31 and TRBJ1-4, reads AQTIHQWPVAEIKAVGSPLSLGCTIKGKSSPNLYWYWQATGGTLQQLFYSITVGQVESVVQLNLSASRPKDDQFILSTEKLLLSHSGFYLCAWSLPVSNERLFFGHGTKLSVL.